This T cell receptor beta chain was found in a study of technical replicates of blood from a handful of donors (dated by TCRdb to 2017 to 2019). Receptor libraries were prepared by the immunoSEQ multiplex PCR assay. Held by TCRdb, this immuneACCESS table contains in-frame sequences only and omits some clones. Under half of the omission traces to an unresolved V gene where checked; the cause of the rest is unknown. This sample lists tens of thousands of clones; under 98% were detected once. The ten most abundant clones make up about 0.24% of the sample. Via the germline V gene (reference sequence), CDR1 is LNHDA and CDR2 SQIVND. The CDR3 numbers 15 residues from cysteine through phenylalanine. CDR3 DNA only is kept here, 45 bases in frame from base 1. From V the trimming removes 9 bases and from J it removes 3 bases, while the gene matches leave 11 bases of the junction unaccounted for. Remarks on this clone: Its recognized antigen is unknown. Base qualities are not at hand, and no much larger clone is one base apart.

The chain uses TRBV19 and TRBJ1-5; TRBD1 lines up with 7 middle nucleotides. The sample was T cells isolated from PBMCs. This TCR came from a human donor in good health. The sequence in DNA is TGTGCCAGCCTATCGTTTGGGACAGACAATCAGCCCCAGCATTTT. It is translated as CASLSFGTDNQPQHF.